The 26 T cell receptor beta chains reported below all come from one sample, sequenced in a study of blood T cell repertoires in COVID-19. TCRdb's copy holds only in-frame clones and misses some; the assay was immunoSEQ multiplex PCR. The sample includes over 30,000 clones, 81% seen only once; the top ten take 25% to 30%. The sequenced sample consisted of peripheral blood. These receptors were taken from an elderly man with active or convalescent COVID-19.

The CDR3 here is CSLRGTDTQYF. In DNA form, the CDR3 reads TGCAGCCTCCGGGGGACAGATACGCAGTATTTT. The chain has TRBV29-1 and TRBJ2-3; a weak D match, TRBD2 (6 bases). Trimming removed 8 bases at V and 3 bases at J, with 9 bases between. CDR3 length: 11 residues. Germline CDR1 is SQVTM and CDR2 is ANQGSEA.

The chain uses TRBV25-1 and TRBJ1-6, with 7 bases matching TRBD1. With V trimmed by 8 bases and J by 9 bases, 7 bases remained unmatched. Germline CDR1 MGHDK, CDR2 SYGVNS. This CDR3 contains 13 residues. The CDR3 DNA reads TGTGCCAGCGGGAACAGGGGATCTTCACCCCTCCACTTT. Amino acid sequence: CASGNRGSSPLHF.

V usage is TRBV7-3 and J usage is TRBJ2-2; D is possibly TRBD1 (5 bases). Per the germline V gene, CDR1 is SGHTA and CDR2 is FQGTGA. The CDR3 runs 16 residues. Trimming removed 2 bases at V and 1 base at J, with 11 bases between. The CDR3 DNA follows: TGTGCCAGCAGCTTACTCCAGGGTGAGAACACCGGGGAGCTGTTTTTT. Its protein is CASSLLQGENTGELFF.

This clone was detected once. The gene calls are TRBV7-3 and TRBJ2-2; D remains unclear. CDR1 and CDR2 from the germline V gene are SGHTA and FQGTGA. V was pared by 5 bases and J by 5 bases, with 6 bases between. This CDR3 is built from 12 residues. The CDR3 spells CASSSWTGELFF. The DNA of the CDR3 is TGTGCCAGCAGCAGCTGGACCGGGGAGCTGTTTTTT.

J is TRBJ1-5 and V is TRBV6-6; no reliable D call. The CDR3 length is 15 residues. Trimming removed 5 bases from V and 1 base from J, with 12 bases in between. In germline, CDR1 is MNHNY, CDR2 SVGAGI (reference sequence). The CDR3 nucleotides read TGTGCCAGCAGTAACCCGGGGATGAGCAATCAGCCCCAGCATTTT. The encoded protein is CASSNPGMSNQPQHF.

The chain uses TRBV30 and TRBJ1-1; 8 bases line up with TRBD1. V shed 4 bases, J shed 4 bases, and the junction held 8 bases outside the gene matches. The germline CDR1 and CDR2 sequences are GTSNPN and SVGIG (reference sequence). The CDR3 sequence is 14 residues long. This CDR3 is CAWTRTGWVTEAFF. The CDR3 coding sequence is TGTGCCTGGACCCGGACAGGGTGGGTCACTGAAGCTTTCTTT.

The CDR3 sequence is CASSPQDYNSPLHF. The CDR3 nucleotides read TGTGCCAGCAGTCCCCAGGATTATAATTCACCCCTCCACTTT. The chain couples TRBV6-6 to TRBJ1-6; no definite D call. V dropped 5 bases and J dropped 4 bases, with 9 bases sitting between them. This CDR3 region has 14 residues. Germline loops: CDR1 MNHNY, CDR2 SVGAGI (reference sequence).

The chain is built from TRBV7-2 and TRBJ1-2; 8 bases align to TRBD1. The CDR3 length is 13 residues. V lost 5 bases, J lost 5 bases, and 4 bases stayed unmatched. Germline V gives CDR1 SGHTA, CDR2 FQGNSA. The CDR3 DNA reads as TGTGCCAGCAGCCCGGACAGGGAATATGGCTACACCTTC. This translates into CASSPDREYGYTF.

The V gene is TRBV12-5, the J gene TRBJ1-2; 9 nucleotides match TRBD1. The CDR3 has 15 residues. The germline V gene encodes CDR1 LGHNT and CDR2 FRNRAP. V lost 1 base to trimming and J lost 6 bases; unmatched junction nucleotides: 6. CDR3 nucleotides: TGTGCTAGTGGTTTGGATACAGGGGGCGCTAATGGCTACACCTTC. This encodes CASGLDTGGANGYTF.

This rearrangement joins TRBV10-3 to TRBJ2-1, with D perhaps TRBD2 (6 bases). The germline V gene has CDR1 ENHRY and CDR2 SYGVKD. The CDR3 length is 16 residues. Trimming left V 1 base short and J 1 base short, with 11 bases between. CDR3 residues: CAISEFDGTSYNEQFF. The CDR3 DNA sequence: TGTGCCATCAGTGAGTTCGACGGGACTTCCTACAATGAGCAGTTCTTC.

This clone was picked up one time. The chain combines TRBV7-8 with TRBJ2-2; TRBD2 agrees at 14 bases. Germline loops: CDR1 SGHVS, CDR2 FQNEAQ. The CDR3 extends over 17 amino acids. V dropped 3 bases and J dropped 7; count of bases not matched to a gene: 7. As DNA, the CDR3 is TGTGCCAGCAGCTTGGGACTAGCGGGAGAGGTGGGCGGGGAGCTGTTTTTT. This codes for CASSLGLAGEVGGELFF.

This clone has only one observation. The chain joins TRBV6-2 or TRBV6-3 to TRBJ1-5; tentative D call: TRBD1 (5 bases). This CDR3 spans 14 amino acids. V was clipped by 6 bases and J by 2 bases, with 11 bases between them. The germline V gene has CDR1 MNHEY and CDR2 SVGEGT. This chain's CDR3 is CASSRQFGNQPQHF. In DNA form, the CDR3 reads TGTGCCAGCAGCCGACAGTTTGGCAATCAGCCCCAGCATTTT.

This clone was seen only once. V usage is TRBV9 and J usage is TRBJ2-3; TRBD2 might be the D (6 bases). The CDR3 extends over 15 amino acids. Trimming removed 4 bases from V and 2 bases from J, with 14 bases in between. Germline V gene data show CDR1 as SGDLS and CDR2 as YYNGEE. CDR3 amino acids: CASSPGDSYTDTQYF. DNA for the CDR3: TGTGCCAGCAGCCCGGGGGACTCCTACACAGATACGCAGTATTTT.

The genes are TRBV6-4 and TRBJ1-2, with 12 positions matching TRBD1. Per germline, CDR1 MRHNA and CDR2 SNTAGT. With V trimmed by 7 bases and J by 3 bases, 3 bases remained unmatched. The CDR3 has 14 residues. The CDR3 is CASKGTGGDYGYTF. In DNA form, the CDR3 reads TGTGCCAGCAAAGGGACAGGGGGCGACTATGGCTACACCTTC.

The chain combines TRBV9 with TRBJ1-3, with D perhaps TRBD1 (6 bases). The germline V gene has CDR1 SGDLS and CDR2 YYNGEE. Trimming stripped 4 bases from V and 3 bases from J, with 17 bases between. CDR3 size: 16 residues. CDR3 sequence: CASSPPRGGVGNTIYF. In DNA form, the CDR3 reads TGTGCCAGCAGCCCTCCACGAGGGGGAGTTGGAAACACCATATATTTT.

The V gene is TRBV19, the J gene TRBJ2-5, with D tentatively TRBD2 (5 bases). Between the trimmed V and J ends, which lost 10 bases and 4 bases, there was a span of 16 bases. CDR1 is LNHDA, CDR2 SQIVND, per germline (reference sequence). This CDR3 is built from 13 residues. The CDR3 sequence is CATRRGIGETQYF. DNA for the CDR3: TGTGCCACCCGTAGAGGGATCGGAGAGACCCAGTACTTC.

The chain carries TRBV2 and TRBJ1-1; 8 bases fit TRBD1. CDR3 length: 13 residues. The germline V gene encodes CDR1 SNHLY and CDR2 FYNNEI. The J segment lost 3 bases and the V segment lost 3 bases, leaving 0 bases of the junction unmatched. CDR3 coding DNA: TGTGCCAGCAGTGAGGACAGGGACACTGAAGCTTTCTTT. Its translation: CASSEDRDTEAFF.

J is TRBJ2-1 and V is TRBV7-9; D uncertain. Trimming left V 1 base short and J 6 bases short, with 10 bases between. The germline CDR1 and CDR2 sequences are SEHNR and FQNEAQ (reference sequence). This CDR3 spans 14 amino acids. CDR3: CASSLGLDPNEQFF. The CDR3 coding sequence is TGTGCCAGCAGCTTAGGGCTAGACCCCAATGAGCAGTTCTTC.

This chain uses TRBV27 with TRBJ1-1; D not resolved. CDR1 is MNHEY and CDR2 is SMNVEV in the germline V gene (reference sequence). The V gene lost 5 bases and the J gene lost 11 bases, with 18 bases spanning the gap. The CDR3 extends over 13 amino acids. Here the CDR3 DNA reads TGTGCCAGCAGTGATTATTCGGAGAACCTCGCTTTCTTT. As protein: CASSDYSENLAFF.

The CDR3 spells CASSSDNNQPQHF. CDR3 in DNA: TGTGCCAGTAGTTCGGACAACAATCAGCCCCAGCATTTT. The chain joins TRBV19 to TRBJ1-5, with D tentatively TRBD1 (5 bases). Trimming removed 5 bases from V and 3 bases from J, with 8 bases in between. From germline, CDR1 is LNHDA and CDR2 SQIVND (reference sequence). The CDR3 is 13 residues long. Looking up the rest from reference TRBV19 and TRBJ1-5 gives the full variable domain: DGGITQSPKYLFRKEGQNVTLSCEQNLNHDAMYWYRQDPGQGLRLIYYSQIVNDFQKGDIAEGYSVSREKKESFPLTVTSAQKNPTAFYLCASSSDNNQPQHFGDGTRLSIL.

This clone was seen just once. The chain recombines TRBV7-8 with TRBJ2-1; 9 bases are shared with TRBD2. The CDR3 has 13 amino acids. The trim removed 5 bases at V and 7 bases at J, leaving 3 bases unmatched. Germline CDR1 and CDR2: SGHVS and FQNEAQ. DNA of the CDR3: TGTGCCAGCAGCCGGACTAGCGAAAATGAGCAGTTCTTC. Amino acid sequence: CASSRTSENEQFF.

V gene TRBV10-3 combines with J gene TRBJ2-5, with TRBD2 matching over 10 bases. The CDR3 runs to 14 residues. Germline V CDR1 and CDR2: ENHRY, SYGVKD. The ends lost 6 bases at V and 5 bases at J; junction bases unmatched: 6. The CDR3 bases are TGTGCCATCAGGGGGACTAGCGTTGGGGAGACCCAGTACTTC. The encoded protein is CAIRGTSVGETQYF.

The rearrangement links TRBV2 to TRBJ2-1; 7 nucleotides match TRBD2. Trimming removed 11 bases from V and 4 bases from J; junction bases left unmatched: 11. This CDR3 contains 14 residues. Germline CDR1 SNHLY, CDR2 FYNNEI. The CDR3 loop reads CASRGGSTYNEQFF. CDR3 DNA: TGTGCCTCCCGCGGCGGGAGTACGTACAATGAGCAGTTCTTC.

This chain uses TRBV7-9 with TRBJ2-7, with D tentatively TRBD2 (5 bases). The CDR3 covers 13 residues. Looked up from germline, CDR1 is SEHNR and CDR2 is FQNEAQ (reference sequence). V lost 3 bases and J 6 bases, leaving 12 bases between the germline ends. This CDR3 is CASSFFEGGEQYF. CDR3 nucleotides: TGTGCCAGCAGCTTTTTTGAGGGTGGCGAGCAGTACTTC.

There are a few counts of this clone. The J gene is TRBJ1-2, the V gene TRBV6-2 or TRBV6-3; TRBD1 agrees at 7 bases. Per germline, CDR1 MNHEY and CDR2 SVGEGT. The V and J ends lost 4 bases and 5 bases, in that order; junction bases with no gene match: 10. There are 15 residues in the CDR3. As DNA, the CDR3 is TGTGCCAGCAGTTCCCAGACAGGGTTGAAGTATGGCTACACCTTC. Residues: CASSSQTGLKYGYTF.

The chain combines TRBV7-2 with TRBJ1-2, with TRBD1 matching over 7 bases. This CDR3 contains 14 residues. V gave up 7 bases and J gave up 8 bases; unmatched junction bases: 13. Germline V gene data show CDR1 as SGHTA and CDR2 as FQGNSA. CDR3 nucleotide sequence: TGTGCCAGCACACTAAACAGGGGTTCCGAGGGCTACACCTTC. Protein sequence: CASTLNRGSEGYTF.